This section outlines one T cell receptor (beta chain) sequence together with its context. The data originate from a study of cytomegalovirus exposure and HLA in healthy donors. The junction had 5 bases not matched to a gene; V was cut back by 1 base and J by 2 bases. The CDR3 runs 17 residues. Germline V gene sequence: CDR1 SGHDT, CDR2 YYEEEE. Healthy individuals who donated bone marrow served as the donors. The PCR had 60 Vbeta and 13 Jbeta primers. Profiling relied on immunoSEQ multiplex PCR, and the TCRdb table lists in-frame clones only, not all of them. The sample has about 85,000 clones, 80% seen once.

Sequencing used PBMCs. The chain couples TRBV5-6 to TRBJ1-6, with 8 bases that match TRBD1. The TCR originated in a man over 45 in good health and CMV-seropositive. The CDR3 here is CASSLRAGGAYNSPLHF. In nucleotides, the CDR3 is TGTGCCAGCAGCTTGCGGGCAGGGGGCGCCTATAATTCACCCCTCCACTTT.